The entry below gives a single T cell receptor (beta chain) sequence along with its context. The sample belongs to a study of control samples from healthy donors and cancer patients. Some clones are missing from TCRdb's copy, which holds only in-frame ones; the method was immunoSEQ multiplex PCR. The table has 130,000 to 150,000 clones, approximately 91% seen once; the top ten hold about 4.9%. The germline V gene has CDR1 SGDLS and CDR2 YYNGEE. V lost 0 bases and J lost 3, with 9 bases in between. The CDR3 has 15 amino acids. The chain is built from TRBV9 and TRBJ1-4; possibly TRBD1 for D (5 bases). The sequenced sample was blood. The origin of this receptor is a man aged 30 to 45 in good health. The CDR3 DNA sequence: TGTGCCAGCAGCGTAGATGGGACCCCTAATGAAAAACTGTTTTTT. This encodes CASSVDGTPNEKLFF.